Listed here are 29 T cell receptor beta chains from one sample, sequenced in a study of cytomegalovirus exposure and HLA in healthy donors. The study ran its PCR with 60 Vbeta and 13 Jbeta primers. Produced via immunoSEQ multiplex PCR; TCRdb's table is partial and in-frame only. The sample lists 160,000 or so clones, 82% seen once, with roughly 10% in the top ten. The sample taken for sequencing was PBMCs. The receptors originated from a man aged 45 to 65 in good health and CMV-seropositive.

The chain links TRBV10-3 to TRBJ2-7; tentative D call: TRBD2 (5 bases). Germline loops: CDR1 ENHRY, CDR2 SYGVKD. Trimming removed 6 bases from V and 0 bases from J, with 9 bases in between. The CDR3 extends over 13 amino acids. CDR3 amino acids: CAISNGNSYEQYF. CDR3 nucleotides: TGTGCCATCAGCAACGGGAACTCCTACGAGCAGTACTTC.

CDR3 DNA: TGTGCCAGCACTCGGGGGGACATCTTCCACGAGCAGTACTTC. Translated: CASTRGDIFHEQYF. The chain recombines TRBV2 with TRBJ2-7, with D possibly matching TRBD2 (7 bases). The V and J ends lost 7 bases and 5 bases respectively, with 18 bases between them. The CDR3 length is 14 residues. The V gene's germline CDR1 is SNHLY and CDR2 FYNNEI.

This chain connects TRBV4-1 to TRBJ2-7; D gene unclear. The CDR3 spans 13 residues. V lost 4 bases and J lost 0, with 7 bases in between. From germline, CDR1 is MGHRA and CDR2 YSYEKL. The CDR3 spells CASSLHLSYEQYF. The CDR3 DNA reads TGCGCCAGCAGCCTACACCTCTCCTACGAGCAGTACTTC.

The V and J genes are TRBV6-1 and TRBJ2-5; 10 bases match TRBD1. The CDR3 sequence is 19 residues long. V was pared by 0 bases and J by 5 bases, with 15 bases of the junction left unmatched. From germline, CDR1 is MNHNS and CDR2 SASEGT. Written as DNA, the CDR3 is TGTGCCAGCAGTGAAGCCCACAGGACAGGGGGTTTATCAGGGGAGACCCAGTACTTC. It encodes CASSEAHRTGGLSGETQYF.

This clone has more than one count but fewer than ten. The CDR3 DNA follows: TGTGCCAGCAGTTTATCAGGTCGACCGGGCTACACCTTC. As protein: CASSLSGRPGYTF. V and J are TRBV28 and TRBJ1-2, with D unresolved. Trimming left V 1 base short and J 8 bases short, with 11 bases between. The CDR3 has 13 residues. Per the germline V gene, CDR1 is MDHEN and CDR2 is SYDVKM.

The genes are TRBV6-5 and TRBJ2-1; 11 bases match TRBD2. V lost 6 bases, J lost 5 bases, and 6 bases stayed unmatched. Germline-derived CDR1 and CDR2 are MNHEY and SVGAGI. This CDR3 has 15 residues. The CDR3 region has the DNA TGTGCCAGCAGACACCTAGCGGGAGGAAACAATGAGCAGTTCTTC. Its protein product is CASRHLAGGNNEQFF.

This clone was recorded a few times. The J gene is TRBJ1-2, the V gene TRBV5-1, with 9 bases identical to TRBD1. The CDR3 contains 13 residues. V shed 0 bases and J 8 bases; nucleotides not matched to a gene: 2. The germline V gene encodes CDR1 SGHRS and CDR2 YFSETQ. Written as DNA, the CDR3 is TGCGCCAGCAGCTTGGGGACAGGGGAAGGCTACACCTTC. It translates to CASSLGTGEGYTF. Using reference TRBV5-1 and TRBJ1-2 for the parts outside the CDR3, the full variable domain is KAGVTQTPRYLIKTRGQQVTLSCSPISGHRSVSWYQQTPGQGLQFLFEYFSETQRNKGNFPGRFSGRQFSNSRSEMNVSTLELGDSALYLCASSLGTGEGYTFGSGTRLTVV.

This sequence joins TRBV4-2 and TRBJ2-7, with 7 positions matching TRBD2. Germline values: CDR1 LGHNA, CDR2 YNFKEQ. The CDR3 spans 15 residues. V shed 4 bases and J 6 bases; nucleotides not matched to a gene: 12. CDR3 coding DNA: TGTGCCAGCAGCCCCCTGGGGCGGGGGTCCGGCGAGCAGTACTTC. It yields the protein CASSPLGRGSGEQYF.

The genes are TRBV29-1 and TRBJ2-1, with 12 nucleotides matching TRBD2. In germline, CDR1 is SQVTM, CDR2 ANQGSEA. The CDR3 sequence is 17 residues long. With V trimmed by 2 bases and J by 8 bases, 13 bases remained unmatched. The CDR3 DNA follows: TGCAGCGTTGAATTGATCGCTAGCGGGAGGGCGTTTTATGAGCAGTTCTTC. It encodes CSVELIASGRAFYEQFF.

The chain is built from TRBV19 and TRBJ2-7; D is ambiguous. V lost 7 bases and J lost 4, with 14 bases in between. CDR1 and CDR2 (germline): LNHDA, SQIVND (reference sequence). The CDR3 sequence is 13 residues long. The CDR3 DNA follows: TGTGCCAGTACCCAATCCGGAGATTACGAGCAGTACTTC. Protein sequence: CASTQSGDYEQYF.

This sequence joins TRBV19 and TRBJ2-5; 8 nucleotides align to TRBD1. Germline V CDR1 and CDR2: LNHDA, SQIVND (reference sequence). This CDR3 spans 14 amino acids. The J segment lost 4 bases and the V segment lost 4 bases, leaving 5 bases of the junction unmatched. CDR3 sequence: CASSRTGSGETQYF. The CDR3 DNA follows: TGTGCCAGTAGTAGGACAGGGTCGGGAGAGACCCAGTACTTC.

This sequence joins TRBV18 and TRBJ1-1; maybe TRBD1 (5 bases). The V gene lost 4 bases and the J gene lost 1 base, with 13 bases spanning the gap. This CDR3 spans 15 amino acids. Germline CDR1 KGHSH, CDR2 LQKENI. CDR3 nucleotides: TGTGCCAGCTCACAGGAGGGAGGGGAGAACACTGAAGCTTTCTTT. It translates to CASSQEGGENTEAFF.

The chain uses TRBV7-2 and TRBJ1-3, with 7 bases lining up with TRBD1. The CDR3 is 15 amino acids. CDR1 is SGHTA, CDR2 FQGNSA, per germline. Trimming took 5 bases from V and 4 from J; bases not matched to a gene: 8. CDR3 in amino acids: CASSLQTGEGNTIYF. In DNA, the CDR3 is TGTGCCAGCAGCCTACAAACAGGGGAAGGAAACACCATATATTTT.

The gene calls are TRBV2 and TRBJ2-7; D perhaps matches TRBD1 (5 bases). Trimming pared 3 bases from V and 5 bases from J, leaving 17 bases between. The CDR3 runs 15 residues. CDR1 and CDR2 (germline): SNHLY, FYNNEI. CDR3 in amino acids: CASSELGQGIHEQYF. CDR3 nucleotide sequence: TGTGCCAGCAGTGAGTTGGGCCAGGGAATCCACGAGCAGTACTTC.

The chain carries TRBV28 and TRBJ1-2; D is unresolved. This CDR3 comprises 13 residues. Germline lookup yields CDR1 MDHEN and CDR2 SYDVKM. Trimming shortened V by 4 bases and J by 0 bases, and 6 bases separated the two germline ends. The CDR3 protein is CASSYTANYGYTF. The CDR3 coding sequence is TGTGCCAGCAGTTACACAGCTAACTATGGCTACACCTTC.

The CDR3 spells CASSQGDRGRDTQYF. Here the CDR3 DNA reads TGCGCCAGCAGCCAAGGGGACAGGGGGAGAGATACGCAGTATTTT. This chain connects TRBV4-1 to TRBJ2-3, with 11 bases fitting TRBD1. The CDR3 extends over 15 amino acids. Per the germline V gene, CDR1 is MGHRA and CDR2 is YSYEKL. V shed 1 base, J shed 5 bases, and the junction held 2 bases outside the gene matches.

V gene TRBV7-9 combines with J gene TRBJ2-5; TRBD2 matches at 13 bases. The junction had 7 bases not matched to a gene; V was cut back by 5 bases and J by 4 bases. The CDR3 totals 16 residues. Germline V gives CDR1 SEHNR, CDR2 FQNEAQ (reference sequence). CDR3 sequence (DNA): TGTGCCAGCAGCGCGCCACTAGCGGGGGGGGGAGAGACCCAGTACTTC. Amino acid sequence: CASSAPLAGGGETQYF.

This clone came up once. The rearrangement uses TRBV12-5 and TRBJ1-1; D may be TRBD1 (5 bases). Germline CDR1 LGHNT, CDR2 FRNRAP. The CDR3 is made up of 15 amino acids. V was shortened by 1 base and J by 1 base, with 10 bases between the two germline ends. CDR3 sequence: CASGLERQGNTEAFF. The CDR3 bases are TGTGCTAGTGGTTTGGAACGTCAGGGGAACACTGAAGCTTTCTTT.

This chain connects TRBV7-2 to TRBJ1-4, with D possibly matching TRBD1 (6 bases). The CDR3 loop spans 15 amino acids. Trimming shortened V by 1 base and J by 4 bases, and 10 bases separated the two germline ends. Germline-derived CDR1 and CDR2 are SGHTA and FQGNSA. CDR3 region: CASSLDTGFNEKLFF. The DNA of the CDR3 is TGTGCCAGCAGCTTAGATACAGGGTTTAATGAAAAACTGTTTTTT.

The CDR3 protein is CASSPGTGVADTQYF. CDR3 coding DNA: TGTGCCAGCAGCCCCGGGACAGGGGTCGCAGATACGCAGTATTTT. The chain employs TRBV11-3 and TRBJ2-3; 10 bases align to TRBD1. This CDR3 spans 15 amino acids. Germline loops: CDR1 SGHNT, CDR2 YENEEA. V shed 5 bases, J shed 4 bases, and the junction held 6 bases outside the gene matches.

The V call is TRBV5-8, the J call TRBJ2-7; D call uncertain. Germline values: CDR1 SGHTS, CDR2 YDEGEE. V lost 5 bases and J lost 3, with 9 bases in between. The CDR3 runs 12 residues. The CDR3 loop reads CASRSGGYEQYF. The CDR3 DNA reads TGTGCCAGCAGATCCGGCGGCTACGAGCAGTACTTC.

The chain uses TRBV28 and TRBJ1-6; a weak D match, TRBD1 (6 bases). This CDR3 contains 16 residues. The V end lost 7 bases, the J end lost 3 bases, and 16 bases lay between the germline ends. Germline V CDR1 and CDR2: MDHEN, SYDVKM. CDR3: CASKTGTGNYNSPLHF. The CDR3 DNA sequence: TGTGCCAGCAAAACGGGTACAGGGAACTATAATTCACCCCTCCACTTT.

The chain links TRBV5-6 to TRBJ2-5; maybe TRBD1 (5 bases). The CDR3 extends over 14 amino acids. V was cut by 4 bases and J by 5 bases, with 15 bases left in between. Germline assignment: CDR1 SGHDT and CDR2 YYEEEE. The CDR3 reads CASSTTQGAETQYF. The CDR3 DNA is TGTGCCAGCAGCACAACCCAGGGTGCGGAGACCCAGTACTTC.

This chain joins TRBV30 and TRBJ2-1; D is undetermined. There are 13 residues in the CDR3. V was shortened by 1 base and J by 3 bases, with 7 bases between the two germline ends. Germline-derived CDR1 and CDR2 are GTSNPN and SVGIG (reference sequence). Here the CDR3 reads CAWSGSFYNEQFF. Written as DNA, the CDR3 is TGTGCCTGGAGTGGTAGCTTCTACAATGAGCAGTTCTTC.

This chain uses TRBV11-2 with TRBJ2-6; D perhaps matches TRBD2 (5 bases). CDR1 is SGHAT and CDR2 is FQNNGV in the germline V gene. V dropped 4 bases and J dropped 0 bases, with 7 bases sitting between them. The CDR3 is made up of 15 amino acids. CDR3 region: CASSSGISGANVLTF. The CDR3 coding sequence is TGTGCCAGCAGCTCGGGAATCTCTGGGGCCAACGTCCTGACTTTC.

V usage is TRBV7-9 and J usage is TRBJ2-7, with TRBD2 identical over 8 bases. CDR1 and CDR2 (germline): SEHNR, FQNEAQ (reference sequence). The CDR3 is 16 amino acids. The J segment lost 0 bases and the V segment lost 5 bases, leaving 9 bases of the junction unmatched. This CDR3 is CASSLPLSGSSYEQYF. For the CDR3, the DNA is TGTGCCAGCAGCCTCCCTCTGAGCGGGAGCTCCTACGAGCAGTACTTC.

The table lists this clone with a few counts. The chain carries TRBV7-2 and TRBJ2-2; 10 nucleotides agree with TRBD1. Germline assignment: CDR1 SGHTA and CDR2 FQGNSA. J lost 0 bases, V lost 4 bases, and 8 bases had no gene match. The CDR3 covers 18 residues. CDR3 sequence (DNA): TGTGCCAGCAGCTCTCTGACAGGGGGCGCTTCGAACACCGGGGAGCTGTTTTTT. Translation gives CASSSLTGGASNTGELFF.

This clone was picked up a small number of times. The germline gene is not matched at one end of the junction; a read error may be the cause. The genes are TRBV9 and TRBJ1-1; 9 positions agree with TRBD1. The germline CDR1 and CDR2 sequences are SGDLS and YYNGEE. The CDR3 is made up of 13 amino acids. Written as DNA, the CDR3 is TGTGCCAGCAGCGCTGGCGGGGACAGGGAAGTTTTCTTT. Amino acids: CASSAGGDREVFF.

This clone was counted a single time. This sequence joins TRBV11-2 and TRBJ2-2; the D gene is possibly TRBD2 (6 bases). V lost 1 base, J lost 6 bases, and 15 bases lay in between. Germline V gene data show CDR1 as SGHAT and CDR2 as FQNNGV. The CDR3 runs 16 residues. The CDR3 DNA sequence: TGTGCCAGCAGCTTAGGCGGCCGGGGGTCAGCCGGGGAGCTGTTTTTT. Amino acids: CASSLGGRGSAGELFF.